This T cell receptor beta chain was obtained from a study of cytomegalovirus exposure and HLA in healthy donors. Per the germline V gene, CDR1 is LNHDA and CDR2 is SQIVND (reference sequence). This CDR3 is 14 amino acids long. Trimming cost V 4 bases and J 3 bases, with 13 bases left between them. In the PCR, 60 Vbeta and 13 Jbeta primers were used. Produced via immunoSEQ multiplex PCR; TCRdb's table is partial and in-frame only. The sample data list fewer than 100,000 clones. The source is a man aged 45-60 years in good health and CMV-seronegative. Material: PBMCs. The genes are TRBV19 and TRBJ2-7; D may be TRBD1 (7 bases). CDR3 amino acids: CASSNPGGSYEQYF. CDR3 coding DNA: TGTGCCAGTAGTAATCCAGGGGGGAGCTACGAGCAGTACTTC.